This T cell receptor (beta chain) was captured by sequencing in a study of blood T cells in healthy people across ages (dated by TCRdb to the mid-2010s). In the study overall: In model experiments, template switching captured roughly one uniquely barcoded TCR beta cDNA molecule for every two T cells. The study measured age-related changes in TCR beta repertoire diversity using deep sequencing normalized with unique cDNA molecular identifiers. The donors were divided into four age groups: young (average roughly 17 years), middle-aged (around 41), aged (approximately 62) and long-lived (82). Donors of different ages were randomly distributed across sequencing lanes to avoid experimental bias. For two donors (one aged 18 to 30 and one aged 80 or older), the study analyzed two additional independent replicas of 1 million unique cDNA reads from the same blood draw. What the authors observed across the whole study: Observed TCR beta diversity per million T cells fell roughly linearly with age, and a significant reduction was already apparent by age around 39. Estimates of total diversity based on one million sequenced T cells were considered lower bounds and underestimates. Because profiling used bulk unsorted PBMCs, naive and antigen-experienced compartments could not be compared conclusively. Compared with the aged group, more naive CD4+ T cells, fewer expanded clones and increased TCR diversity were shown by the long-lived group, suggesting age selection. The percentage of naive T cells measured by flow cytometry correlated strongly with observed TCR beta diversity. The CMV infection status of donors was not known, potentially confounding age-related changes in expanded clonotypes.

This clonotype was counted a few times. It has no known antigen specificity. No much larger clone exists at a distance of one base, and base qualities are not known. CDR1 SGHTA and CDR2 FQGNSA were looked up in the germline V gene. From the cysteine up to the phenylalanine, the CDR3 has a length of 14 residues. CDR3 DNA only is kept here, 42 bases in frame from base 1. Cut back by 5 bases and 6 bases, the V and J ends lie 15 bases apart. Library generation was performed with 5' RACE. Sequencing was carried out with an Illumina HiSeq 2500. A second PCR of about 6 to 12 cycles was run with a J-beta primer mix and a sample-barcoded 5' primer. A template-switch 5' adaptor carrying 12 random nucleotides introduced a unique molecular identifier onto each TCR beta cDNA molecule. Each sample yielded at least 3 million CDR3-containing paired-end reads. First-strand cDNA synthesis was performed from all RNA using the Mint cDNA synthesis kit, with priming by a TRBC-specific oligonucleotide. Following uracil-DNA glycosylase treatment, a first 18-cycle PCR with universal primers M1SS and BC2_uni_R was performed on all cDNA. In the original analysis: Each sample was normalized by randomly selecting 1 million high-quality reads, each carrying a distinct molecular identifier. Reads with shared molecular identifiers were discarded instead of being binned into consensus sequences. CDR3 identification, clonotype clustering and error correction used MiTCR with a Q25 quality threshold and the strictest error-elimination algorithm. Lower-bound total TCR beta diversity was estimated with a nonparametric unseen species model using Euler transformation. The public sequencing data were trimmed at Q25 with fastp and processed into clonotypes with MiXCR by TCRdb, which kept only in-frame beta chains. CDR3 protein sequences are deduplicated, and each keeps its most common genes and DNA. The V and J calls come from TCRdb's annotation, not from the publication. This sample gives 1.5 million to 2 million distinct CDR3 sequences in total; roughly 27% of them show up just once. The top ten constitute roughly 8% of the sample.

Systemically healthy Caucasian individuals from Russia, over 30 in total and aged roughly 6 to 100 years, were included as donors. Each donor gave 8 to 10 milliliters of peripheral blood, drawn into EDTA-treated Vacutainer tubes. Ficoll-Paque density-gradient centrifugation was used to isolate PBMCs, with at least 6 million per sample. Total RNA, at least 6 micrograms per sample, was extracted from PBMCs with Trizol reagent. For every donor, an aliquot of PBMCs went through flow cytometry to measure the percentages of naive CD45RAhigh/CD27high T cells. The source of this sequence is a woman in her twenties or thirties in good health. The chain links TRBV7-2 with TRBJ2-3; the D gene could be TRBD1 or TRBD2, each one agreeing over 6 bases. The sequencing sample was made of blood. The sequenced DNA is TGTGCCAGCAGCCCGACACTAGGGGGGGATACGCAGTATTTT. It translates as CASSPTLGGDTQYF. The CDR3, completed at both ends by the reference TRBV7-2 and TRBJ2-3 genes, gives the full variable domain GAGVSQSPSNKVTEKGKDVELRCDPISGHTALYWYRQSLGQGLEFLIYFQGNSAPDKSGLPSDRFSAERTGGSVSTLTIQRTQQEDSAVYLCASSPTLGGDTQYFGPGTRLTVL.